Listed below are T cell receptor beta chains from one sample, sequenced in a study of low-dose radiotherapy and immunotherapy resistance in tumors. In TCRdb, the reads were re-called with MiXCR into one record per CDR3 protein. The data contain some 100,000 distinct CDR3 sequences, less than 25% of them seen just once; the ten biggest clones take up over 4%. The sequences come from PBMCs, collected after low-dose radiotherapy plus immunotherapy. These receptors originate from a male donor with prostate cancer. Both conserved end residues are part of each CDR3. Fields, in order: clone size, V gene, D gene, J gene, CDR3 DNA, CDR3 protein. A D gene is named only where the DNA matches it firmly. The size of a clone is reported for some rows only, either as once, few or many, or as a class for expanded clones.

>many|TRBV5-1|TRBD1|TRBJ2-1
TGCGCCAGCAGCTCTATGACAGGGGGCGCGAATGAGCAGTTCTTC
CASSSMTGGANEQFF
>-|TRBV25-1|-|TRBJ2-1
TGTGCCAGCGGTGACACGGGAAGGGGTGGGCAGTTCTTC
CASGDTGRGGQFF
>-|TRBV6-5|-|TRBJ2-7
TGTGCCAGCAGTCCAACCGCGGGGAGCGAGGCCTACGAGCAGTACTTC
CASSPTAGSEAYEQYF
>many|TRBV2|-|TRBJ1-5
TGTGCCAGCAGTGGGGGGCAGGCCGGGGGTCAGCCCCAGCATTTT
CASSGGQAGGQPQHF
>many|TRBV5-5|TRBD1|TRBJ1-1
TGTGCCAGCAGCCAGACAGGGGACACTGAAGCTTTCTTT
CASSQTGDTEAFF
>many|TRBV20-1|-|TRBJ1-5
TGCAGTGCCAAAGGGCCTAGCAATCAGCCCCAGCATTTT
CSAKGPSNQPQHF
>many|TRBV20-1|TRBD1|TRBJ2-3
TGCAGTGCTAGAGAACAGGGGACCACGCAGTATTTT
CSAREQGTTQYF
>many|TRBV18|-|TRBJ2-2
TGTGCCAGCTCACCAGACGGGCCTGGCACCGGGGAGCTGTTTTTT
CASSPDGPGTGELFF
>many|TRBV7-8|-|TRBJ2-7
TGTGCCAGCAGCCCGGACAGACCTGCTCCGGCCCGCTACGAGCAGTACTTC
CASSPDRPAPARYEQYF
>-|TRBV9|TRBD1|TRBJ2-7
TGTGCCAGCAGCCCACCGGACAGGGGGGGCGAGCAGTACTTC
CASSPPDRGGEQYF
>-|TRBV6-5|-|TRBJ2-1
TGTGCCAGCAGTTACTCGGCCAGGCGCATAGGGACTGAGCAGTTCTTC
CASSYSARRIGTEQFF
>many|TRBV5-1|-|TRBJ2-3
TGCGCCAGCAGCACTGACGGGGGCCCCAGGACTACGCAGTATTTT
CASSTDGGPRTTQYF
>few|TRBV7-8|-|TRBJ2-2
TGTGCCAGCACCGGTGGAGGCACGAACACCGGGGAGCTGTTTTTT
CASTGGGTNTGELFF
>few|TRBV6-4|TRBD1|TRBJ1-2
TGTGCCAGCAGCCCATCCATCAGGACAGGGGGCGATGGCTACACCTTC
CASSPSIRTGGDGYTF
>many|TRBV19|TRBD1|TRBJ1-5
TGTGCCACCGGGACAGTTCGCGAGCCCCAGCATTTT
CATGTVREPQHF
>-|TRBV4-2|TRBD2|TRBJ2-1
TGTGCCAGCAGCGCCCCGACTAGCGGGGGGGCGGAGGAGCAGTTCTTC
CASSAPTSGGAEEQFF
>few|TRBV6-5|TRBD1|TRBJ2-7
TGTGCCAGCAGGGACGGGGGACAGGCCCCTTTATCCTACGAGCAGTACTTC
CASRDGGQAPLSYEQYF
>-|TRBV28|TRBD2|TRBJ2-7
TGTGCCAGCAGCAATCTAGCGGGGACCTACGAGCAGTACTTC
CASSNLAGTYEQYF
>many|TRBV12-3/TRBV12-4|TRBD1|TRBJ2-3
TGTGCCAGCAGTTTGGGACAGGTCACAGATACGCAGTATTTT
CASSLGQVTDTQYF
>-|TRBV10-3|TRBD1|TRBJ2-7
TGTGCCATCAGGCCCGACAGGGGCGAGCAGTACTTC
CAIRPDRGEQYF
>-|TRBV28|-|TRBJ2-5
TGTGCCAGCAGTCCCACCAGGGGTAGCAGACAAGAGACCCAGTACTTC
CASSPTRGSRQETQYF
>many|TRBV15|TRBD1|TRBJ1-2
TGTGCCACCAGTATACCAGGGACAGCAAACTATGGCTACACCTTC
CATSIPGTANYGYTF
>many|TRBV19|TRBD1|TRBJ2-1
TGTGCCAGTAGTATAGACCCGACAGGGGATGTCTACAATGAGCAGTTCTTC
CASSIDPTGDVYNEQFF
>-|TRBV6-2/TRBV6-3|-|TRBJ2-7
TGTGCCAGCGCCCGACCGCGGGTCTCCTACGAGCAGTACTTC
CASARPRVSYEQYF
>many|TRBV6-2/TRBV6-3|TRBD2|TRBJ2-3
TGTGCCAGCAGTTGGGCCGGCCCTAGCGGGACGCAGTATTTT
CASSWAGPSGTQYF
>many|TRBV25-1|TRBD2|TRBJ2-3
TGTGCCAGCAGTGAACTAGCGGGGGGGCGGGGGACAGATACGCAGTATTTT
CASSELAGGRGTDTQYF
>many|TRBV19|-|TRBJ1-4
TGTGCCAGTAGTGTCCTGCGAAGTAGGTCAAATGAAAAACTGTTTTTT
CASSVLRSRSNEKLFF
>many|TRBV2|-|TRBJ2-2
TGTGCCAGCAGGGAAGGGGGGGTGATACTCACCGGGGAGCTGTTTTTT
CASREGGVILTGELFF
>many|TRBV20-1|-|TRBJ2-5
TGCAGTGCTCCTCCTTCGGGGGCCTGGGAGACCCAGTACTTC
CSAPPSGAWETQYF
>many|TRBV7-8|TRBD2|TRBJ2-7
TGTGCCAGCAGCCCGAGCGGTGGACTAGCGGTCTACGAGCAGTACTTC
CASSPSGGLAVYEQYF
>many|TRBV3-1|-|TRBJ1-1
TGTGCCAGCAGCCTAGGGGGGGAAGCTTTCTTT
CASSLGGEAFF
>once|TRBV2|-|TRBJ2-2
TGTGCCAGCAAAAGCAGGTTTACCTCTAGCGGGGAGCTGTTTTTT
CASKSRFTSSGELFF
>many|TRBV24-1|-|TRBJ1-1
TGTGCCACCAGAGACCCTTTTCCGGTGGCGGGGACTGAAGCTTTCTTT
CATRDPFPVAGTEAFF
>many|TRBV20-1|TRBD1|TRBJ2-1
TGCAGTGCTTCCGGGACAGTTCACAATGAGCAGTTCTTC
CSASGTVHNEQFF
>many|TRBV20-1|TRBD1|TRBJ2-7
TGCAGTGCTAGTGTCCCGGGACAGGGGGCCTACGAGCAGTACTTC
CSASVPGQGAYEQYF
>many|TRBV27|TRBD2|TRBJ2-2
TGTGCCAGCAGAGCGCTAGCGGTGAACACCGGGGAGCTGTTTTTT
CASRALAVNTGELFF
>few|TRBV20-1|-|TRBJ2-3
TGCAGTGGCCGAGGGGCGGAGGATGGCACAGATACGCAGTATTTT
CSGRGAEDGTDTQYF
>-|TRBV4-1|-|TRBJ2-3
TGCGCCAGCAGCCAGCGACAGAGCCCTAGCACAGATACGCAGTATTTT
CASSQRQSPSTDTQYF
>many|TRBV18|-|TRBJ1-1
TGTGCCAGCAGCCGTGGGGGGGGCACTGAAGCTTTCTTT
CASSRGGGTEAFF
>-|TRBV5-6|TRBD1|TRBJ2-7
TGTGCCAGCAGCTCGGGGACAGGCGACTACGAGCAGTACTTC
CASSSGTGDYEQYF
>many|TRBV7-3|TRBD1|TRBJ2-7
TGTGCCAGCAGCGCTAGGGGACAGGGATGGGACGAGCAGTACTTC
CASSARGQGWDEQYF
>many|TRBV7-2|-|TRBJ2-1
TGTGCCAGCAGCTCCCGAAATGGTCTAGGCAATGAGCAGTTCTTC
CASSSRNGLGNEQFF
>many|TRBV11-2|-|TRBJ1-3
TGTGCCAGCAGCTTAGGTACGAGGGGCTCACCCTCTGGAAACACCATATATTTT
CASSLGTRGSPSGNTIYF
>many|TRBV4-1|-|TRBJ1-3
TGCGCCAGCAGCCAGGTCGCGTACTCTGGAAACACCATATATTTT
CASSQVAYSGNTIYF
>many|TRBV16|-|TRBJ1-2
TGTGCCAGCAGCCCACAGAAGACAGGCTATGGCTACACCTTC
CASSPQKTGYGYTF
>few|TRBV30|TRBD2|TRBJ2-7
TGTGCCTGGAATAGCGGGGGGGATCGGGAGCAGTACTTC
CAWNSGGDREQYF
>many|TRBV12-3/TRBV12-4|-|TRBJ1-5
TGTGCCAGCAGTTTTCCCGGAGACAATCAGCCCCAGCATTTT
CASSFPGDNQPQHF
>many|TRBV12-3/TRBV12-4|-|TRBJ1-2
TGTGCCAGCAGTTTAGGTGAAGCGACGTATGGCTACACCTTC
CASSLGEATYGYTF
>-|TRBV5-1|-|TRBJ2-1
TGCGCCAGCAGCGGAGGCGGGGGCGACTACAATGAGCAGTTCTTC
CASSGGGGDYNEQFF
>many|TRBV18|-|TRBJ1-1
TGCGCCAGCAGCGGTGGCTTGAACACTGAAGCTTTCTTT
CASSGGLNTEAFF
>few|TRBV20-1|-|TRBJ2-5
TGCAGTGCTAGGAGGGACGAGCAAGAGACCCAGTACTTC
CSARRDEQETQYF
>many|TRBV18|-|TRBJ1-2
TGTGCCAGCTCACAAGGGTTCCGGGATGGCTACACCTTC
CASSQGFRDGYTF
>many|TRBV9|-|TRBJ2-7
TGTGCCAGCAGCGTAGACGGGAGCGGAGCCTACGAGCAGTACTTC
CASSVDGSGAYEQYF
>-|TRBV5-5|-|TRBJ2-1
TGTGCCAGCAGTTTATATGATACTTACAATGAGCAGTTCTTC
CASSLYDTYNEQFF
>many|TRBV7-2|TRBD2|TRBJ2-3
TGTGCCAGCAGCGCGGGGGTAAATACGCAGTATTTT
CASSAGVNTQYF
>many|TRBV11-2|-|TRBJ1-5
TGTGCCAGCAGCTTAGGCCCCCGTCAGCCCCAGCATTTT
CASSLGPRQPQHF
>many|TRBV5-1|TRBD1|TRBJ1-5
TGCGCCAGCAGCTTCGACGGACAGGGCAATCAGCCCCAGCATTTT
CASSFDGQGNQPQHF
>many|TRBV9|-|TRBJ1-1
TGTGCCAGCAGCGTAGATAGTGGTAAAGGGGTAATAACTGAAGCTTTCTTT
CASSVDSGKGVITEAFF
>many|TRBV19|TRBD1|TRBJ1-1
TGTGCCAGTAACCGACAGGGGCGAGCTGGGATTTCTAACACTGAAGCTTTCTTT
CASNRQGRAGISNTEAFF
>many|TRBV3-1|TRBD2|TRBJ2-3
TGTGCCAGCAGCCAAAGTCCGGCTAGCGGGTTCCGTGATACGCAGTATTTT
CASSQSPASGFRDTQYF